This T cell receptor (beta chain) was captured in a study of CD8 T cells in Susac syndrome. About 0.5 to 1 ug RNA was reverse transcribed with random hexamers. Amplification of the TCR beta CDR3 was carried out by immunoSEQ multiplex PCR, which spanned a total of 54 Vbeta and 13 Jbeta segments. TCRdb reprocessed the immunoSEQ multiplex PCR reads via MiXCR and lists one record per CDR3 protein. The table includes about 100,000 distinct CDR3 sequences, roughly 96% detected once. V lost 6 bases, J lost 6 bases, and 6 bases stayed unmatched. The CDR3 is 14 residues long. Germline assignment: CDR1 MNHEY and CDR2 SVGAGI.

The gene calls are TRBV6-5 and TRBJ1-5, with TRBD1 matching 9 bases. The TCR sequence derives from a human donor with Susac syndrome. The sequencing input was CD8+ T cells from PBMCs. This CDR3 reads CASRKQGAVQPQHF. In DNA, the CDR3 is TGTGCCAGCAGAAAACAGGGGGCGGTTCAGCCCCAGCATTTT.